This is a list of T cell receptor beta chains from one sample in a study of spatial heterogeneity in lung cancer. MiXCR, run by TCRdb on the 5' RACE reads, gives a single entry per CDR3 protein. The sample contains 24,000 or so distinct CDR3 sequences, 6.5% to 8% of which appear only once. The sequencing used PBMCs, collected at surgery. Receptor source: a male donor with early-stage non-small cell lung cancer. CDR3s include the opening cysteine and the closing phenylalanine or tryptophan. Each record gives: J gene, V gene, clone size, D gene, CDR3 protein, CDR3 DNA. The D gene is left open where the match is weak. A clone size is listed for some rows: how often the clone was seen (once, few, many), or a class if it is expanded.

J gene: TRBJ2-2; V gene: TRBV7-9; clone size: .; D gene: .; CDR3 protein: CASSLTGANTGELFF; CDR3 DNA: TGTGCCAGCAGCTTAACGGGGGCTAACACCGGGGAGCTGTTTTTT
J gene: TRBJ2-1; V gene: TRBV30; clone size: many; D gene: .; CDR3 protein: CAWSVTNLLAFF; CDR3 DNA: TGTGCCTGGAGTGTTACAAACCTCCTGGCGTTCTTC
J gene: TRBJ2-1; V gene: TRBV28; clone size: many; D gene: TRBD1; CDR3 protein: CASSSGGNEQFF; CDR3 DNA: TGTGCCAGCAGTTCAGGGGGCAATGAGCAGTTCTTC
J gene: TRBJ1-1; V gene: TRBV2; clone size: .; D gene: .; CDR3 protein: CASSVSMLETEAFF; CDR3 DNA: TGTGCCAGCAGTGTTTCGATGCTAGAGACTGAAGCTTTCTTT
J gene: TRBJ2-7; V gene: TRBV7-9; clone size: .; D gene: .; CDR3 protein: CASSLALGFFYEQYF; CDR3 DNA: TGTGCCAGCAGCTTAGCGCTTGGATTTTTCTACGAGCAGTACTTC
J gene: TRBJ2-5; V gene: TRBV2; clone size: .; D gene: TRBD2; CDR3 protein: CASMGTSSETQYF; CDR3 DNA: TGTGCCAGCATGGGGACTAGCTCGGAGACCCAGTACTTC
J gene: TRBJ2-5; V gene: TRBV5-1; clone size: many; D gene: .; CDR3 protein: CAKKGVQETQYF; CDR3 DNA: TGCGCCAAGAAGGGAGTCCAAGAGACCCAGTACTTC
J gene: TRBJ2-7; V gene: TRBV27; clone size: many; D gene: TRBD1; CDR3 protein: CASSLTGTGAGQYF; CDR3 DNA: TGTGCCAGCAGTCTTACCGGGACAGGGGCCGGGCAGTACTTC
J gene: TRBJ2-1; V gene: TRBV11-2; clone size: many; D gene: .; CDR3 protein: CASSLGLAGSEQFF; CDR3 DNA: TGTGCCAGCAGCTTAGGTCTAGCTGGAAGTGAGCAGTTCTTC
J gene: TRBJ2-4; V gene: TRBV5-1; clone size: many; D gene: .; CDR3 protein: CASSLEPLSIQYF; CDR3 DNA: TGCGCCAGCAGCTTGGAACCCTTATCTATTCAGTACTTC
J gene: TRBJ1-6; V gene: TRBV3-1; clone size: .; D gene: .; CDR3 protein: CASSQGLGGESPLHF; CDR3 DNA: TGTGCCAGCAGCCAAGGGCTTGGTGGGGAGTCACCCCTCCACTTT
J gene: TRBJ2-1; V gene: TRBV7-3; clone size: few; D gene: TRBD2; CDR3 protein: CASSPAGLSNEQFF; CDR3 DNA: TGTGCCAGCAGCCCGGCGGGACTATCTAATGAGCAGTTCTTC
J gene: TRBJ1-5; V gene: TRBV20-1; clone size: .; D gene: TRBD1; CDR3 protein: CSARDPRGGGQPQHF; CDR3 DNA: TGCAGTGCTAGAGACCCCAGGGGGGGAGGGCAGCCCCAGCATTTT
J gene: TRBJ1-1; V gene: TRBV5-1; clone size: many; D gene: TRBD1; CDR3 protein: CASSRRTGNTEAFF; CDR3 DNA: TGCGCCAGCAGCCGGAGGACAGGGAACACTGAAGCTTTCTTT
J gene: TRBJ2-1; V gene: TRBV7-2; clone size: .; D gene: TRBD2; CDR3 protein: CASSKRSGSGYNEQFF; CDR3 DNA: TGTGCCAGCAGCAAGAGGAGCGGGAGTGGCTACAATGAGCAGTTCTTC
J gene: TRBJ2-3; V gene: TRBV12-3/TRBV12-4; clone size: many; D gene: .; CDR3 protein: CASSYADTQYF; CDR3 DNA: TGTGCCAGCAGTTACGCGGATACGCAGTATTTT
J gene: TRBJ2-1; V gene: TRBV12-3/TRBV12-4; clone size: many; D gene: TRBD2; CDR3 protein: CASTLGLAGGDEQFF; CDR3 DNA: TGTGCCAGCACCCTAGGACTAGCGGGGGGAGATGAGCAGTTCTTC
J gene: TRBJ2-3; V gene: TRBV5-1; clone size: few; D gene: TRBD2; CDR3 protein: CASSLDGRAPDTQYF; CDR3 DNA: TGCGCCAGCAGCTTGGACGGGAGGGCCCCAGATACGCAGTATTTT
J gene: TRBJ1-5; V gene: TRBV3-1; clone size: many; D gene: TRBD1; CDR3 protein: CASSQAGGGQPQHF; CDR3 DNA: TGTGCCAGCAGCCAAGCAGGGGGCGGTCAGCCCCAGCATTTT
J gene: TRBJ2-2; V gene: TRBV6-2/TRBV6-3; clone size: many; D gene: TRBD1; CDR3 protein: CASSRTGATGELFF; CDR3 DNA: TGTGCCAGCAGTAGGACAGGGGCCACCGGGGAGCTGTTTTTT
J gene: TRBJ1-2; V gene: TRBV28; clone size: many; D gene: .; CDR3 protein: CASSYFRGIYTF; CDR3 DNA: TGTGCCAGCAGTTATTTTAGGGGAATCTACACCTTC
J gene: TRBJ1-3; V gene: TRBV9; clone size: many; D gene: .; CDR3 protein: CASSVEGSGNTIYF; CDR3 DNA: TGTGCCAGCAGCGTAGAGGGTTCTGGAAACACCATATATTTT
J gene: TRBJ2-3; V gene: TRBV11-2; clone size: many; D gene: .; CDR3 protein: CASSRDGSIDTQYF; CDR3 DNA: TGTGCCAGCAGCAGGGACGGATCAATAGATACGCAGTATTTT
J gene: TRBJ1-4; V gene: TRBV5-5; clone size: many; D gene: TRBD1; CDR3 protein: CASSLQTGGEKLFF; CDR3 DNA: TGTGCCAGCAGCTTGCAAACAGGGGGGGAAAAACTGTTTTTT
J gene: TRBJ2-3; V gene: TRBV2; clone size: .; D gene: TRBD1; CDR3 protein: CASRKTGFTDTQYF; CDR3 DNA: TGTGCCAGCAGGAAGACAGGGTTCACAGATACGCAGTATTTT
J gene: TRBJ2-1; V gene: TRBV2; clone size: many; D gene: TRBD2; CDR3 protein: CASSAKTSGGEQFF; CDR3 DNA: TGTGCCAGCAGTGCGAAGACTAGCGGAGGGGAGCAGTTCTTC
J gene: TRBJ1-1; V gene: TRBV20-1; clone size: many; D gene: TRBD1; CDR3 protein: CSAPQGAIDAEAFF; CDR3 DNA: TGCAGTGCTCCTCAGGGGGCGATTGACGCTGAAGCTTTCTTT
J gene: TRBJ1-6; V gene: TRBV10-3; clone size: .; D gene: .; CDR3 protein: CAISEATSSYNSPLHF; CDR3 DNA: TGTGCCATCAGTGAGGCTACCAGCTCCTATAATTCACCCCTCCACTTT
J gene: TRBJ2-7; V gene: TRBV27; clone size: many; D gene: TRBD2; CDR3 protein: CASGRERLREQYF; CDR3 DNA: TGTGCCAGTGGGCGGGAGAGGCTCCGCGAGCAGTACTTC
J gene: TRBJ2-7; V gene: TRBV6-2/TRBV6-3; clone size: few; D gene: .; CDR3 protein: CASSNGGPGSREQYF; CDR3 DNA: TGTGCCAGCAGCAACGGGGGTCCGGGGTCCAGGGAGCAGTACTTC
J gene: TRBJ2-3; V gene: TRBV6-1; clone size: .; D gene: .; CDR3 protein: CVSSANGWRATDTQYF; CDR3 DNA: TGTGTCAGCAGTGCGAATGGGTGGAGGGCCACAGATACGCAGTATTTT
J gene: TRBJ2-3; V gene: TRBV19; clone size: few; D gene: .; CDR3 protein: CASSFRTDTQYF; CDR3 DNA: TGTGCCAGTTCGTTTCGCACAGATACGCAGTATTTT
J gene: TRBJ1-1; V gene: TRBV5-1; clone size: many; D gene: .; CDR3 protein: CASSLVDVGTEAFF; CDR3 DNA: TGCGCCAGCAGCTTGGTTGATGTTGGCACTGAAGCTTTCTTT
J gene: TRBJ2-3; V gene: TRBV5-1; clone size: .; D gene: .; CDR3 protein: CASSSPPNTQYF; CDR3 DNA: TGCGCCAGCAGCTCTCCCCCGAATACGCAGTATTTT
J gene: TRBJ1-6; V gene: TRBV10-1; clone size: .; D gene: .; CDR3 protein: CASSATGNSPLHF; CDR3 DNA: TGCGCCAGCAGTGCTACAGGGAATTCACCCCTCCACTTT
J gene: TRBJ2-5; V gene: TRBV5-1; clone size: .; D gene: .; CDR3 protein: CASSFKGVLETQYF; CDR3 DNA: TGCGCCAGCAGCTTCAAGGGGGTTTTGGAGACCCAGTACTTC
J gene: TRBJ1-5; V gene: TRBV27; clone size: many; D gene: TRBD1; CDR3 protein: CASRSGQGRNQPQHF; CDR3 DNA: TGTGCCAGCAGATCGGGACAGGGGAGGAATCAGCCCCAGCATTTT
J gene: TRBJ2-7; V gene: TRBV18; clone size: many; D gene: TRBD1; CDR3 protein: CASFNNRDRVNEQYF; CDR3 DNA: TGTGCCAGCTTCAATAACCGGGACAGGGTCAACGAGCAGTACTTC
J gene: TRBJ2-1; V gene: TRBV10-3; clone size: many; D gene: .; CDR3 protein: CAISESSGLSYNEQFF; CDR3 DNA: TGTGCCATCAGTGAGTCTAGCGGACTCTCCTACAATGAGCAGTTCTTC
J gene: TRBJ1-2; V gene: TRBV28; clone size: many; D gene: .; CDR3 protein: CASSLRANYGYTF; CDR3 DNA: TGTGCCAGCAGTTTAAGGGCTAACTATGGCTACACCTTC
J gene: TRBJ2-1; V gene: TRBV7-9; clone size: .; D gene: .; CDR3 protein: CASSLGHGDEQFF; CDR3 DNA: TGTGCCAGCAGCTTGGGACATGGGGATGAGCAGTTCTTC
J gene: TRBJ1-1; V gene: TRBV7-8; clone size: many; D gene: .; CDR3 protein: CASSLGQSRSEAFF; CDR3 DNA: TGTGCCAGCAGCTTAGGACAGTCCCGCTCTGAAGCTTTCTTT